This TCR beta chain appears in the sequencing data of a study of blood T cell repertoires in COVID-19. As for the study in general: Whether acute or convalescent, the COVID-19 samples came from the United States, Italy and Spain. The analysed material was cDNA or gDNA that came from T cells, B-cell-depleted T cells, or PBMCs.

One Seattle source followed patients from active infection through their disease course. The CDR3 has 12 residues. Per the germline V gene, CDR1 is SQVTM and CDR2 is ANQGSEA. Losses at the gene ends were 3 bases for V and 7 bases for J; bases not matched to a gene: 6. In the original processing: Estimated nucleated cell counts came from reference gene primer amplification. This table comes from immunoSEQ multiplex PCR, and its TCRdb copy is limited to in-frame clones, with some not included. Clone size and the V and J calls come from that table; the DNA yielded D and trimming. The sample gives fewer than 300,000 clones, 70% to 90% of which show up once; 0.75% to 0.95% is in the top ten.

The chain recombines TRBV29-1 with TRBJ2-7; 7 bases align to TRBD2. The sequence was collected from a human donor with COVID-19, enrolled during active disease. The donor label of this sample is uncertain. The sample taken for sequencing was peripheral blood. The CDR3 sequence: CSVEGGGREQYF. For the CDR3, the DNA is TGCAGCGTTGAGGGCGGGGGTCGGGAGCAGTACTTC.